This T cell receptor beta chain was documented in a study of blood T cells in healthy people across ages. Study-level information: Using template switching, researchers captured about one barcoded beta molecule for each two T cells.

With a J-beta primer mix and a sample-barcoded 5' primer, a second PCR ran about 6 to 11 cycles. TCRdb fed the 5' RACE reads into MiXCR, producing one record per CDR3 protein. This repertoire shows 700,000 to 850,000 distinct CDR3 sequences, approximately 53% found once; its top ten account for approximately 40%. The study, taken as a whole, reports: In these data, TCR beta diversity tracked strongly with naive T cell percentage. Both higher diversity and more naive CD4+ cells marked long-lived donors when set against aged donors.

Germline V gene sequence: CDR1 SNHLY, CDR2 FYNNEI. Trimming left V 8 bases short and J 6 bases short, with 10 bases between. The CDR3 loop spans 12 amino acids. About this clonotype itself: Antigen: not known.

Isolating PBMCs gave at least 7 million of these cells per sample. The source of this sequence is a man older than 75 in good health. The V and J genes are TRBV2 and TRBJ2-2, with D tentatively TRBD1 (7 bases). The sample consisted of blood. The CDR3 here is CASQGGPGELFF. Written as DNA, the CDR3 is TGTGCCAGCCAGGGGGGCCCCGGGGAGCTGTTTTTT.